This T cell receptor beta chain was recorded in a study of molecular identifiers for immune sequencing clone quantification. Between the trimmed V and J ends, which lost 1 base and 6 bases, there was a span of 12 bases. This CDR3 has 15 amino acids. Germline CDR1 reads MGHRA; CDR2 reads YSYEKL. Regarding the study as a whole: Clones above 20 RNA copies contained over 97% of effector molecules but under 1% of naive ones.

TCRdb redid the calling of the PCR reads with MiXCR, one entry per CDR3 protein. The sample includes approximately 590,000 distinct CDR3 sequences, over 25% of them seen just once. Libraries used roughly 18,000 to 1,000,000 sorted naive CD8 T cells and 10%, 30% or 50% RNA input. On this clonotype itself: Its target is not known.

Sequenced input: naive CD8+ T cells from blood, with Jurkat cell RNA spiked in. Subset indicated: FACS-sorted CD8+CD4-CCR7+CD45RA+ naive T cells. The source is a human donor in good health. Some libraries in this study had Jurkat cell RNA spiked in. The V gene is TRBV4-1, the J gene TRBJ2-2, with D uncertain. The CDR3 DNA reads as TGCGCCAGCAGCCAAGGGTCAATGTCAGCCGGGGAGCTGTTTTTT. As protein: CASSQGSMSAGELFF.